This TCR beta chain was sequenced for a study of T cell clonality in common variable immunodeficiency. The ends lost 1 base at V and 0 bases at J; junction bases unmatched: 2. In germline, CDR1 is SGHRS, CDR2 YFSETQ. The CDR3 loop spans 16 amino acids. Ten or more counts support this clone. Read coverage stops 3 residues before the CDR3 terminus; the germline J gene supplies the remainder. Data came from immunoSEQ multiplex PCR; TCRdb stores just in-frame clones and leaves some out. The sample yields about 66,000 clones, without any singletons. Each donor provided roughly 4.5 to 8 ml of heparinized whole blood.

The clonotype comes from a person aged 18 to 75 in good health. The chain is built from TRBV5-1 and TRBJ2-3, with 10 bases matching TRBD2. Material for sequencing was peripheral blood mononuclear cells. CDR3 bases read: TGCGCCAGCAGCTTGAAGACTAGCGGGAGCACAGATACG. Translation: CASSLKTSGSTDT. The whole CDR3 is CASSLKTSGSTDTQYF.